This entry lists 19 T cell receptor beta chains sequenced from one sample in a study of metastatic and nonmetastatic thyroid tumors. TCRdb reprocessed the PCR reads using MiXCR. The sample contains some 93,000 clones, roughly 13% of which appear only once. Patients had received no treatment of any kind before thyroid surgery. The sequenced sample was blood. Receptor source: a female donor with papillary thyroid cancer or a benign thyroid nodule (not recorded which). Some clones in this sample may be carry-over from other donors' samples.

This clone was counted ten times or more. This specimen includes other DNA sequences encoding the same CDR3. The genes are TRBV12-3 or TRBV12-4 and TRBJ2-5; no definite D call. The V end was cut by 3 bases, the J end by 5 bases, with 10 bases between. This CDR3 is 13 amino acids long. CDR3 in amino acids: CASSFRGHETQYF. The CDR3 DNA follows: TGTGCCAGCAGTTTCCGAGGTCACGAGACCCAGTACTTC.

This clone was detected ten times or more. CDR3 in DNA: TGTGCCAGCCCCCACAGGGCGGGGGATCAGCCCCAGCATTTT. Translating it yields CASPHRAGDQPQHF. The rearrangement uses TRBV13 and TRBJ1-5; a weak D match, TRBD1 (6 bases). Germline V gene data show CDR1 as PRHDT and CDR2 as FYEKMQ (reference sequence). The CDR3 runs 14 residues. V was cut by 8 bases and J by 5 bases, with 16 bases left in between.

This clone was seen many times. This sequence joins TRBV9 and TRBJ2-2; D call uncertain. V gave up 6 bases and J gave up 5 bases, with 5 bases separating them. This CDR3 spans 11 amino acids. CDR1 SGDLS and CDR2 YYNGEE come from the germline V gene. The CDR3 is CASTATGELFF. The CDR3 DNA reads as TGTGCCAGCACCGCAACCGGGGAGCTGTTTTTT.

This clone appeared many times. V gene TRBV10-3 combines with J gene TRBJ1-2; no definite D call. Germline assignment: CDR1 ENHRY and CDR2 SYGVKD. CDR3 length equals 12 residues. Deletions cut 4 bases from V and 3 bases from J, with 6 bases between. This chain's CDR3 is CAISVADYGYTF. Written as DNA, the CDR3 is TGTGCCATCAGTGTGGCAGACTATGGCTACACCTTC.

This clone was counted many times. The chain links TRBV19 to TRBJ1-5; 9 nucleotides line up with TRBD1. Germline CDR1 LNHDA, CDR2 SQIVND (reference sequence). The V gene end was trimmed by 4 bases and the J gene end by 7 bases; junction bases not matched to a gene: 5. The CDR3 spans 14 residues. CDR3 nucleotides: TGTGCCAGTAGTAGGGACAGGGAAGGACAGCCCCAGCATTTT. Protein product: CASSRDREGQPQHF.

This clone was observed many times. The chain couples TRBV10-3 to TRBJ2-3; 7 nucleotides line up with TRBD2. CDR3 size: 14 residues. Germline-derived CDR1 and CDR2 are ENHRY and SYGVKD. The junction had 6 bases not matched to a gene; V was cut back by 9 bases and J by 0 bases. CDR3: CAMETSSSTDTQYF. The CDR3 region has the DNA TGTGCCATGGAGACTAGCTCTAGCACAGATACGCAGTATTTT.

This chain joins TRBV18 and TRBJ2-1; the D gene is possibly TRBD2 (6 bases). The CDR3 spans 13 residues. Germline V gives CDR1 KGHSH, CDR2 LQKENI. Trimming shortened V by 0 bases and J by 7 bases, and 7 bases separated the two germline ends. CDR3 loop: CASSPPSGNEQFF. CDR3 in DNA: TGTGCCAGCTCACCACCGAGCGGGAATGAGCAGTTCTTC.

Only a few counts were recorded for this clone. A much larger clone sits a single nucleotide away, making a read error possible. The chain has TRBV19 and TRBJ2-1; tentatively, D is TRBD2 (6 bases). This CDR3 region has 15 residues. Germline assignment: CDR1 LNHDA and CDR2 SQIVND (reference sequence). Trimming left V 5 bases short and J 4 bases short, with 15 bases between. CDR3 residues: CASSSLAPPYNEQFF. The CDR3 bases are TGTGCCAGTAGTTCTCTAGCGCCCCCTTACAATGAGCAGTTCTTC.

The chain joins TRBV11-2 to TRBJ2-3, with TRBD2 identical over 8 bases. Germline loops: CDR1 SGHAT, CDR2 FQNNGV. This CDR3 has 15 amino acids. V was clipped by 5 bases and J by 2 bases; unmatched bases: 6. The CDR3 sequence is CASSQTSVITDTQYF. CDR3 bases: TGTGCCAGCAGCCAGACTAGCGTGATCACAGATACGCAGTATTTT.

Ten or more counts support this clone. The V gene is TRBV20-1, the J gene TRBJ2-7; possibly TRBD2 for D (6 bases). There are 13 residues in the CDR3. In germline, CDR1 is DFQATT, CDR2 SNEGSKA (reference sequence). V shed 1 base and J shed 3 bases, with 10 bases lying between them. The CDR3 DNA reads TGCAGTGCTAGAGGGACTATAAACTACGAGCAGTACTTC. Amino acid sequence: CSARGTINYEQYF.

This clone appeared many times. The rearrangement joins TRBV7-2 to TRBJ2-1; a possible D gene is TRBD2 (6 bases). CDR1 is SGHTA, CDR2 FQGNSA, per germline. V was trimmed by 4 bases and J by 6 bases, leaving 10 bases between them. The CDR3 covers 13 residues. The CDR3 sequence: CASSWPGANEQFF. CDR3 coding DNA: TGTGCCAGCAGCTGGCCGGGAGCCAATGAGCAGTTCTTC. Using reference TRBV7-2 and TRBJ2-1 for the parts outside the CDR3, the full variable domain is GAGVSQSPSNKVTEKGKDVELRCDPISGHTALYWYRQSLGQGLEFLIYFQGNSAPDKSGLPSDRFSAERTGGSVSTLTIQRTQQEDSAVYLCASSWPGANEQFFGPGTRLTVL.

This clone was counted many times. Other DNA sequences from this sample encode an identical CDR3 as well. The V call is TRBV12-3 or TRBV12-4, the J call TRBJ1-5; D perhaps matches TRBD1 (5 bases). The CDR3 extends over 14 amino acids. V was trimmed by 3 bases and J by 5 bases, leaving 11 bases between them. The CDR3 DNA reads TGTGCCAGCAGTTTTAGGCAGGGCGATCAGCCCCAGCATTTT. Amino acids: CASSFRQGDQPQHF.

The sample holds many counts of this clone. The chain uses TRBV5-1 and TRBJ2-2; D ambiguous. The V and J ends lost 0 bases and 2 bases respectively, with 11 bases between them. CDR1 is SGHRS and CDR2 is YFSETQ in the germline V gene. The CDR3 length is 16 residues. Here the CDR3 reads CASSLGGSRNTGELFF. CDR3 sequence (DNA): TGCGCCAGCAGCTTGGGTGGTAGCAGAAACACCGGGGAGCTGTTTTTT.

As to this clone: This could be a read error, since a much larger clone is one nucleotide away. V usage is TRBV7-2 and J usage is TRBJ2-3; no firm D call. V lost 2 bases and J 4 bases, leaving 7 bases between the germline ends. Germline CDR1 reads SGHTA; CDR2 reads FQGNSA. There are 13 residues in the CDR3. The CDR3 DNA is TGTGCCAGCAGCTTATCAGGCTCAGATACGCAGTATTTT. It translates to CASSLSGSDTQYF.

This clone was seen more than once but under ten times. This could be a read error, since a much larger clone is one nucleotide away. This chain joins TRBV10-3 and TRBJ2-5; 9 nucleotides agree with TRBD1. The CDR3 sequence is 16 residues long. CDR1 and CDR2 (germline): ENHRY, SYGVKD. CDR3 residues: CAIIEAPGQGQETQYF. In DNA, the CDR3 is TGTGCCATCATTGAGGCCCCCGGACAGGGGCAAGAGACCCAGTACTTC.

This clone was found many times. The chain links TRBV7-6 to TRBJ2-2; D may be TRBD1 (6 bases). V gave up 5 bases and J gave up 3 bases, with 10 bases separating them. Germline CDR1 reads SGHVS; CDR2 reads FNYEAQ. The CDR3 loop spans 14 amino acids. The CDR3 DNA sequence: TGTGCCAGCAGCAAGGACAGAGACACCGGGGAGCTGTTTTTT. Residues: CASSKDRDTGELFF.

This clone was counted ten times or more. The rearrangement links TRBV6-4 to TRBJ2-2; D gene uncertain. Germline values: CDR1 MRHNA, CDR2 SNTAGT. The CDR3 consists of 13 residues. The V gene lost 4 bases and the J gene lost 4 bases, with 7 bases spanning the gap. CDR3 nucleotides: TGTGCCAGCAGTGCCGGCAGCACCGGGGAGCTGTTTTTT. Its translation is CASSAGSTGELFF.

This clone was observed a few times. A much larger clone is a single base away; this may be a read error. This rearrangement joins TRBV11-1 to TRBJ2-5, with 8 bases aligning to TRBD1. The junction had 12 bases not matched to a gene; V was cut back by 5 bases and J by 13 bases. The CDR3 is made up of 13 amino acids. Germline loops: CDR1 SGHAT, CDR2 FQDESV (reference sequence). The CDR3 loop reads CASSRTGWDIRYF. The CDR3 coding sequence is TGTGCCAGCAGCCGGACAGGGTGGGACATTCGGTACTTC.

This clone appeared a few times. The CDR3 sequence: CASSQDSEETQYF. The DNA for the CDR3 is TGTGCCAGCAGCCAAGACAGCGAAGAGACCCAGTACTTC. The chain combines TRBV5-4 with TRBJ2-5; maybe TRBD1 (5 bases). Deletions cut 4 bases from V and 3 bases from J, with 10 bases between. Germline CDR1 SGHNT, CDR2 YYREEE (reference sequence). The CDR3 is 13 residues long.